A selection of T cell receptor beta chains follows, all from one sample in a study of monozygotic twins with inflammatory bowel disease. After re-calling the 5' RACE reads, TCRdb lists one entry per CDR3 protein, DNA absent. The sample has more than 120,000 distinct CDR3 sequences. The sequenced sample was blood. Every receptor here comes from a human donor with ulcerative colitis or Crohn's disease, or a healthy co-twin of an affected twin (not recorded which). The CDR3 runs from the conserved cysteine through the conserved F or W.

j_gene: TRBJ2-5; v_gene: TRBV20-1; CDR3aa: CSLEPGLVETQYF
j_gene: TRBJ1-1; v_gene: TRBV19; CDR3aa: CASTDGGGPRMNTEAFF
j_gene: TRBJ2-3; v_gene: TRBV7-9; CDR3aa: CASSVAGGPSDTQYF
j_gene: TRBJ1-1; v_gene: TRBV27; CDR3aa: CATYGQGTEAFF
j_gene: TRBJ2-6; v_gene: TRBV5-1; CDR3aa: CASSLQHRGASGANVLTF
j_gene: TRBJ1-1; v_gene: TRBV19; CDR3aa: CASSIQGRWYTEAFF
j_gene: TRBJ2-2; v_gene: TRBV7-9; CDR3aa: CASSLVVATGELFF
j_gene: TRBJ2-3; v_gene: TRBV5-1; CDR3aa: CASRTGLAESTDTQYF
j_gene: TRBJ1-6; v_gene: TRBV18; CDR3aa: CASSLDRYNSPLHF
j_gene: TRBJ2-3; v_gene: TRBV6-2/TRBV6-3; CDR3aa: CASSYSYPPSYF
j_gene: TRBJ1-2; v_gene: TRBV18; CDR3aa: CASSTTPGGDYGYTF
j_gene: TRBJ2-2; v_gene: TRBV7-3; CDR3aa: CASSQGGQLTGELFF
j_gene: TRBJ1-1; v_gene: TRBV27; CDR3aa: CASSLGTGTEAFF
j_gene: TRBJ2-3; v_gene: TRBV7-6; CDR3aa: CASSNPQGARTDTQYF
j_gene: TRBJ2-7; v_gene: TRBV15; CDR3aa: CATSSGFGTRTYEQYF
j_gene: TRBJ2-3; v_gene: TRBV7-9; CDR3aa: CASSLMQGVTDTQYF
j_gene: TRBJ2-3; v_gene: TRBV5-6; CDR3aa: CASSLGGRDTQYF
j_gene: TRBJ2-6; v_gene: TRBV11-2; CDR3aa: CASSPHFPGANVLTF
j_gene: TRBJ1-6; v_gene: TRBV12-3/TRBV12-4; CDR3aa: CASSPRGGVSPLHF
j_gene: TRBJ2-2; v_gene: TRBV5-1; CDR3aa: CASSLARQVDLTGELFF
j_gene: TRBJ1-5; v_gene: TRBV12-3/TRBV12-4; CDR3aa: CASSQRHNSNQPQHF
j_gene: TRBJ2-7; v_gene: TRBV18; CDR3aa: CASSRQEASYEQYF
j_gene: TRBJ2-7; v_gene: TRBV5-6; CDR3aa: CASSRLGRIYEQYF
j_gene: TRBJ1-6; v_gene: TRBV5-1; CDR3aa: CASSLASGQINSPLHF
j_gene: TRBJ2-7; v_gene: TRBV12-3/TRBV12-4; CDR3aa: CASSLSGGTGGREQYF
j_gene: TRBJ2-7; v_gene: TRBV18; CDR3aa: CASSPRAGTGTDEQYF
j_gene: TRBJ2-7; v_gene: TRBV5-1; CDR3aa: CASSWGTGVEQYF
j_gene: TRBJ2-7; v_gene: TRBV27; CDR3aa: CASRVGHYYEQYF
j_gene: TRBJ2-6; v_gene: TRBV20-1; CDR3aa: CSGVRGGANVLTF
j_gene: TRBJ2-3; v_gene: TRBV7-3; CDR3aa: CASTTTQGDTQYF
j_gene: TRBJ2-7; v_gene: TRBV24-1; CDR3aa: CATSDFRSASGGAPYEQYF